This T cell receptor (beta chain) was captured by sequencing in a study of blood T cell repertoires in COVID-19. About the research overall: Italy, Spain and the United States were the sources of the convalescent and acute COVID-19 samples. In each case, the material was cDNA or gDNA derived from T cells, B-cell-depleted T cells, or PBMCs.

Authors' analysis steps: Amplification with reference gene primers provided the estimates of nucleated cell counts. Libraries were prepared by immunoSEQ multiplex PCR; TCRdb keeps only in-frame clonotypes and omits some of them. The D gene and trimming were derived from the DNA, and the V and J assignments and clone size from that table. Here the sample spans roughly 80,000 clones, approximately 82% being singletons. V shed 2 bases and J 3 bases; nucleotides not matched to a gene: 4. Looked up from germline, CDR1 is SGHRS and CDR2 is YFSETQ. The CDR3 contains 14 residues. The specimen was peripheral blood. The source is a human donor in a cohort sampled during active COVID-19. V gene TRBV5-1 combines with J gene TRBJ2-5, with 7 bases that match TRBD1. Here the CDR3 reads CASSLITGEETQYF. CDR3 DNA: TGCGCCAGCAGCTTAATTACAGGGGAAGAGACCCAGTACTTC.